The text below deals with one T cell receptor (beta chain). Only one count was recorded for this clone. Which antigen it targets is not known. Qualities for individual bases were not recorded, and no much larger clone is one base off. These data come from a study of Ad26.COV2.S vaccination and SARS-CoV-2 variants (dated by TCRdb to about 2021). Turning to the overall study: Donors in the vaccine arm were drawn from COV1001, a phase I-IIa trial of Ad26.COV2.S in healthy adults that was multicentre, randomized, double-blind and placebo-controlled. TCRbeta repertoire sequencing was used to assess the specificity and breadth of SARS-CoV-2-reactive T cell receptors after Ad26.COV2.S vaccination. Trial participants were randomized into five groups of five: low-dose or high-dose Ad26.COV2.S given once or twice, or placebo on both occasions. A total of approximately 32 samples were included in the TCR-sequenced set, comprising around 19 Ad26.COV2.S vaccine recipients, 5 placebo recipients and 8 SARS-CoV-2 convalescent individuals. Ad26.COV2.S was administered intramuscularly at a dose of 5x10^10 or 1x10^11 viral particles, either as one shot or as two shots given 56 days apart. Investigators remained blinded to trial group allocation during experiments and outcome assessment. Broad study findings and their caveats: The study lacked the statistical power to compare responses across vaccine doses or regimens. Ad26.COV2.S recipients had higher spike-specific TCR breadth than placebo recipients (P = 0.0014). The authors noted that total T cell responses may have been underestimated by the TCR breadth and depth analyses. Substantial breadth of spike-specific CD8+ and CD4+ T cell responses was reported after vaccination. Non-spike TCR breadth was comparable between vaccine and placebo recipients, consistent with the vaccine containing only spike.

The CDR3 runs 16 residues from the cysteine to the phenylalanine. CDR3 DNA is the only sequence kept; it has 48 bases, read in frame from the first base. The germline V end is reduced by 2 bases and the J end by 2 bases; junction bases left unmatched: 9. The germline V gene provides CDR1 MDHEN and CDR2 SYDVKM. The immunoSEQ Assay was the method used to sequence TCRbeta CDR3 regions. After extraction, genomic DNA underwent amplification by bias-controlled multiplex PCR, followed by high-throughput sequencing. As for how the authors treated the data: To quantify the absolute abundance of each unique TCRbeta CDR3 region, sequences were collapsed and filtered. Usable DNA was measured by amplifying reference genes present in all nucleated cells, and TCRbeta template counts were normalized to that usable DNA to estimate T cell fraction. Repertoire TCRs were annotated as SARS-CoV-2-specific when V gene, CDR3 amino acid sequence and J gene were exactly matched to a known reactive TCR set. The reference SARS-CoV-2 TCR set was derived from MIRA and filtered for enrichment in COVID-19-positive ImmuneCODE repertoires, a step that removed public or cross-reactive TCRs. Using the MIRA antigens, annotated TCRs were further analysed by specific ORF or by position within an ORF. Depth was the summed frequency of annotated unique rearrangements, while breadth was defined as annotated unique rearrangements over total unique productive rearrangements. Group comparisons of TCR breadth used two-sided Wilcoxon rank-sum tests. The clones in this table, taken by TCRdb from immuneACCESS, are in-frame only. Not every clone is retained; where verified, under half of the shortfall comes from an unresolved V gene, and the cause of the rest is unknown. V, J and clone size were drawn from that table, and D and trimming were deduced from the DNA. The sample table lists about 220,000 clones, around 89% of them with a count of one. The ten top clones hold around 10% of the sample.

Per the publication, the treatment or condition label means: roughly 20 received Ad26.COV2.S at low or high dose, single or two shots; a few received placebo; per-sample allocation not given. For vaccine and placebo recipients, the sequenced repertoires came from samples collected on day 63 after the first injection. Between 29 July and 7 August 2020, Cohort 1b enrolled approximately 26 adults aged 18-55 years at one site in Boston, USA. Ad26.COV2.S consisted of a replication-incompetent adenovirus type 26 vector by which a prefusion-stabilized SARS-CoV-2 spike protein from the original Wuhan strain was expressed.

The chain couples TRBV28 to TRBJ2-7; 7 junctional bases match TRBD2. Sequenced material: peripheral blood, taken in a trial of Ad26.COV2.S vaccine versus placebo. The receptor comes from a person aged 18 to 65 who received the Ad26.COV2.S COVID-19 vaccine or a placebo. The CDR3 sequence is CASSLLGGGGAYEQYF. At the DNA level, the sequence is TGTGCCAGCAGTTTACTCGGTGGCGGGGGAGCCTACGAGCAGTACTTC.